Below are 23 T cell receptor beta chains sequenced from a single sample in a study of T-cell reconstitution after alpha-beta-depleted transplantation in children. Using unique molecular identifiers, the investigators prepared the TCRbeta library. TCRdb re-called the PCR reads through MiXCR, storing one row per CDR3 protein. The data show 280,000 or so distinct CDR3 sequences, 11% seen once. The sample here was peripheral blood, taken 180 days after TCRalphabeta/CD19-depleted stem cell transplant. These receptor sequences come from a male patient between 2 and 15 years old who had a stem cell transplant for chronic granulomatous disease, so the T cells may come from the graft donor.

This clonotype was seen repeatedly, ten times or more. The chain employs TRBV29-1 and TRBJ1-1; 9 bases map to TRBD1. Germline V gives CDR1 SQVTM, CDR2 ANQGSEA. This CDR3 region has 13 residues. V trimming: 6 bases; J trimming: 4 bases; junction bases outside the gene matches: 6. Here the CDR3 reads CSVGNRGPTEAFF. In DNA, the CDR3 is TGCAGCGTGGGGAACAGGGGGCCCACTGAAGCTTTCTTT.

This clonotype has a count of ten or more. The V and J genes are TRBV7-9 and TRBJ2-2; D not certain. Germline V gives CDR1 SEHNR, CDR2 FQNEAQ (reference sequence). The CDR3 has 16 amino acids. The V gene lost 5 bases and the J gene lost 1 base, with 14 bases spanning the gap. The CDR3 nucleotides are TGTGCCAGCAGCGCCCAAGGAGAAATGAACACCGGGGAGCTGTTTTTT. Translated: CASSAQGEMNTGELFF.

This clonotype was seen ten or more times. This chain links TRBV4-2 with TRBJ2-1; tentative D call: TRBD2 (6 bases). Germline V lookup: CDR1 LGHNA, CDR2 YNFKEQ. The V and J ends lost 2 bases and 4 bases respectively, with 12 bases between them. The CDR3 is 15 amino acids. CDR3 amino acids: CASSQHRERYNEQFF. CDR3 coding DNA: TGTGCCAGCAGCCAACATCGGGAGCGGTACAATGAGCAGTTCTTC.

This clonotype was picked up many times. The chain employs TRBV11-2 and TRBJ1-6; TRBD1 agrees at 7 bases. The CDR3 runs to 15 residues. CDR1 SGHAT and CDR2 FQNNGV come from the germline V gene. J lost 7 bases, V lost 0 bases, and 3 bases had no gene match. The CDR3, as DNA: TGTGCCAGCAGCTTAGAAGGGGGCGTAAATTCACCCCTCCACTTT. Protein: CASSLEGGVNSPLHF.

This clonotype was detected many times. J is TRBJ1-2 and V is TRBV27, with TRBD1 identical over 8 bases. CDR3 length equals 13 residues. Unmatched junction bases numbered 6, after V lost 6 bases and J lost 6 bases. Per the germline V gene, CDR1 is MNHEY and CDR2 is SMNVEV (reference sequence). The CDR3: CASSWTGPHGYTF. DNA of the CDR3: TGTGCCAGCAGCTGGACAGGGCCACATGGCTACACCTTC.

There are many counts of this clonotype. The chain carries TRBV28 and TRBJ2-7; no clear D. V lost 6 bases to trimming and J lost 3 bases, with 12 bases between them. The germline gives CDR1 MDHEN, CDR2 SYDVKM. The CDR3 consists of 13 residues. The chain's CDR3 is CASRPLPSYEQYF. The CDR3 nucleotides read TGTGCCAGCAGGCCATTACCGAGCTACGAGCAGTACTTC.

This clonotype was counted ten times or more. J is TRBJ2-1 and V is TRBV7-3; 8 positions match TRBD2. Looked up from germline, CDR1 is SGHTA and CDR2 is FQGTGA. This CDR3 comprises 18 residues. The junction had 18 bases not matched to a gene; V was cut back by 5 bases and J by 6 bases. CDR3 DNA: TGTGCCAGCAGCCCGAGGGCGGGGGGCCTCCGAGGCCCCAATGAGCAGTTCTTC. Amino acid sequence: CASSPRAGGLRGPNEQFF.

In its sample, this clonotype was seen many times. The rearrangement links TRBV15 to TRBJ2-7; 7 positions match TRBD2. CDR3 length equals 15 residues. Germline V gene lookup returns CDR1 LNHNV and CDR2 YYDKDF (reference sequence). The V segment lost 0 bases and the J segment 1 base; nucleotides outside the gene matches: 3. As DNA, the CDR3 is TGTGCCACCAGCAGAGATAGTAGCGGGTCCTACGAGCAGTACTTC. This translates into CATSRDSSGSYEQYF. The whole variable domain, remainder taken from reference TRBV15 and TRBJ2-7, is DAMVIQNPRYQVTQFGKPVTLSCSQTLNHNVMYWYQQKSSQAPKLLFHYYDKDFNNEADTPDNFQSRRPNTSFCFLDIRSPGLGDTAMYLCATSRDSSGSYEQYFGPGTRLTVT.

The chain recombines TRBV13 with TRBJ2-1; D ambiguous. The V gene's germline CDR1 is PRHDT and CDR2 FYEKMQ (reference sequence). Trimming took off 7 bases at V and 7 bases at J, with 11 bases between the two ends. The CDR3 consists of 12 residues. For the CDR3, the DNA is TGTGCCAGCACCGCCTCCCAGAATGAGCAGTTCTTC. Translating it yields CASTASQNEQFF.

This clonotype has at least ten counts. V gene TRBV20-1 combines with J gene TRBJ2-7; D remains ambiguous. The V gene lost 1 base and the J gene lost 0 bases, with 13 bases spanning the gap. From germline, CDR1 is DFQATT and CDR2 SNEGSKA (reference sequence). The CDR3 runs 15 residues. The CDR3 DNA is TGCAGTGCTAGAGGCTCGCCAGGAAGCTCCTACGAGCAGTACTTC. As protein: CSARGSPGSSYEQYF.

This clonotype came up many times. The chain combines TRBV28 with TRBJ2-7; no clear D gene. V dropped 6 bases and J dropped 3 bases, with 12 bases sitting between them. The CDR3 totals 13 residues. Germline V gene sequence: CDR1 MDHEN, CDR2 SYDVKM. The chain's CDR3 is CASSLPIIYEQYF. DNA of the CDR3: TGTGCCAGCAGCTTGCCAATCATCTACGAGCAGTACTTC.

In this sample, this clonotype turned up many times. The chain is built from TRBV7-9 and TRBJ1-5; D might be TRBD1 (5 bases). The CDR3 runs to 13 residues. Trimming removed 2 bases from V and 7 bases from J, with 9 bases in between. In germline, CDR1 is SEHNR, CDR2 FQNEAQ (reference sequence). This chain's CDR3 is CASSLFRGQPQHF. DNA of the CDR3: TGTGCCAGCAGCTTATTTAGGGGACAGCCCCAGCATTTT.

Comment on this clonotype: A much larger clone sits a single nucleotide away, making a read error possible. The rearrangement uses TRBV12-3 or TRBV12-4 and TRBJ2-1, with 7 bases that match TRBD1. The CDR3 is 13 residues long. The DNA of the CDR3 is TGTGCCGGCAGTCCAACAGGGGTTCGAGAGCAGTTCTTC. This codes for CAGSPTGVREQFF.

As for this clonotype: Possible read error: a much larger clone is one base away. The rearrangement joins TRBV29-1 to TRBJ1-2, with 10 bases lining up with TRBD1. CDR3 size: 19 residues. Germline values: CDR1 SQVTM, CDR2 ANQGSEA. V shed 2 bases and J 7 bases; nucleotides not matched to a gene: 22. The CDR3 DNA sequence: TGCAGCGTTGAATTAGGGTTTGGACAGGGGGGCCCCGGTCTCTCTGGCTACACCTTC. Translation gives CSVELGFGQGGPGLSGYTF.

This clonotype was recorded many times. The chain is built from TRBV27 and TRBJ1-5; TRBD1 aligns across 9 bases. The CDR3 is 16 amino acids. The germline V gene has CDR1 MNHEY and CDR2 SMNVEV (reference sequence). J lost 0 bases, V lost 6 bases, and 6 bases had no gene match. The CDR3 spells CASSRDRAHSNQPQHF. DNA of the CDR3: TGTGCCAGCAGCCGGGACAGGGCTCATAGCAATCAGCCCCAGCATTTT.

This clonotype was picked up many times. Here the CDR3 reads CASSQITSLYTDTQYF. DNA for the CDR3: TGTGCCAGCAGCCAGATCACCAGTCTGTACACAGATACGCAGTATTTT. The genes are TRBV3-1 and TRBJ2-3; D call uncertain. The CDR3 contains 16 residues. Trimming took 3 bases from V and 2 from J, leaving 15 bases between them. Germline lookup yields CDR1 LGHDT and CDR2 YNNKEL (reference sequence).

This clonotype has at least ten counts. J is TRBJ2-7 and V is TRBV4-2, with 11 bases identical to TRBD2. Germline assignment: CDR1 LGHNA and CDR2 YNFKEQ. The CDR3 is made up of 15 amino acids. V lost 4 bases, J lost 4 bases, and 6 bases stayed unmatched. The CDR3 loop is CASSPGLAVEYEQYF. The CDR3 nucleotides are TGTGCCAGCAGCCCGGGACTAGCGGTCGAGTACGAGCAGTACTTC.

The table lists this clonotype with many counts. The rearrangement joins TRBV29-1 to TRBJ1-1; no clear D. The CDR3 contains 10 residues. In germline, CDR1 is SQVTM, CDR2 ANQGSEA. V was shortened by 6 bases and J by 3 bases, with 5 bases between the two germline ends. In DNA, the CDR3 is TGCAGCGTGGGCTACACTGAAGCTTTCTTT. Translation gives CSVGYTEAFF.

This clonotype was seen repeatedly, ten times or more. The V call is TRBV7-6, the J call TRBJ2-3, with unresolved D. The CDR3 length is 15 residues. V shed 0 bases and J shed 4 bases, with 11 bases lying between them. CDR1 and CDR2 (germline): SGHVS, FNYEAQ. The DNA of the CDR3 is TGTGCCAGCAGCTTAGCGGTCCAGGCGTCAGATACGCAGTATTTT. It translates to CASSLAVQASDTQYF.

This clonotype has a handful of counts. This chain uses TRBV5-1 with TRBJ2-7; no firm D call. The germline V gene encodes CDR1 SGHRS and CDR2 YFSETQ. CDR3 length: 16 amino acids. V shed 1 base and J shed 2 bases, with 16 bases lying between them. CDR3 loop: CASSLSPASSTYEQYF. The CDR3 region has the DNA TGCGCCAGCAGCTTGTCCCCCGCTAGTTCTACCTACGAGCAGTACTTC.

This clonotype was counted ten times or more. V usage is TRBV12-3 or TRBV12-4 and J usage is TRBJ2-4; possibly TRBD1 or TRBD2 for D (6 bases each). The CDR3 is 13 amino acids. V was shortened by 6 bases and J by 12 bases, with 18 bases between the two germline ends. CDR3 region: CASSQVGGAAQYF. The CDR3 DNA follows: TGTGCCAGCAGCCAGGTCGGGGGCGCGGCTCAGTACTTC.

This clonotype was counted at least ten times. The chain has TRBV6-2 or TRBV6-3 and TRBJ1-6, with TRBD1 matching over 7 bases. Losses at the gene ends were 11 bases for V and 9 bases for J; bases not matched to a gene: 7. The germline V gene encodes CDR1 MNHEY and CDR2 SVGEGT. The CDR3 extends over 12 amino acids. The CDR3 nucleotides read TGTGCCGCCCACAGGGGAGGTTCACCCCTCCACTTT. Translation gives CAAHRGGSPLHF.

A word on this clonotype: A read error is possible here, since a much larger clone lies one base away. J is TRBJ1-2 and V is TRBV12-3 or TRBV12-4; maybe TRBD1 (6 bases). V gave up 4 bases and J gave up 6 bases, with 18 bases separating them. CDR3 length: 15 residues. CDR3 nucleotides: TGTGCCAGCAGTTCCCCCCTAAGGCCAGGGGATGGCTACACCTTC. This codes for CASSSPLRPGDGYTF.